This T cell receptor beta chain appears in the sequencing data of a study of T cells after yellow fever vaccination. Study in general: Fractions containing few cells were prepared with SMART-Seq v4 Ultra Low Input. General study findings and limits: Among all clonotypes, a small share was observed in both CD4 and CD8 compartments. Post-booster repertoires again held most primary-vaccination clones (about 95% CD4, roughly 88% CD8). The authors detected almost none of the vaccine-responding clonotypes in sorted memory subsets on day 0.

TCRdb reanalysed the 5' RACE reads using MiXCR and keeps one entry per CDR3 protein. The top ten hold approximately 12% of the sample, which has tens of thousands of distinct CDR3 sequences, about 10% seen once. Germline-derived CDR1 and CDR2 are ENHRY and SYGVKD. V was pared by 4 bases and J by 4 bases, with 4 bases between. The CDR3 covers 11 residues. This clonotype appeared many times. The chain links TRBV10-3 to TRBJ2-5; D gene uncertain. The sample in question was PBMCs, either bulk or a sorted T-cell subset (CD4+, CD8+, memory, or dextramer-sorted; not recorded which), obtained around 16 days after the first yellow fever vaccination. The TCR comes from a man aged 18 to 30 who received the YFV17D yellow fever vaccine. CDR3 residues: CAISGGETQYF. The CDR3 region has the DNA TGTGCCATCAGTGGTGGAGAGACCCAGTACTTC.